These 19 T cell receptor beta chains share one sample of origin, sequenced in a study of T cell changes during pregnancy in multiple sclerosis. Produced via immunoSEQ multiplex PCR; TCRdb's table is partial and in-frame only. The sample holds tens of thousands of clones, about 88% seen once. The sample consisted of CD8+ T cells from peripheral blood mononuclear cells, taken in the second trimester of pregnancy. The source of these receptors is a female donor with multiple sclerosis, enrolled in a pregnancy study.

The CDR3 here is CASSVADEGYEQYF. In nucleotides, the CDR3 is TGTGCCAGCAGCGTAGCGGACGAGGGTTACGAGCAGTACTTC. The chain uses TRBV9 and TRBJ2-7, with a weak D call TRBD2 (5 bases). Per the germline V gene, CDR1 is SGDLS and CDR2 is YYNGEE. V was trimmed by 0 bases and J by 4 bases, leaving 11 bases between them. The CDR3 is made up of 14 amino acids.

The chain has TRBV28 and TRBJ1-5, with 9 bases aligning to TRBD1. This CDR3 contains 15 residues. The V and J ends lost 5 bases and 1 base, in that order; junction bases with no gene match: 3. Germline CDR1 MDHEN, CDR2 SYDVKM. The CDR3 nucleotides are TGTGCCAGCAGTCCGGACAGGGGCAGCAATCAGCCCCAGCATTTT. It encodes CASSPDRGSNQPQHF.

This clone was recorded only once. The chain combines TRBV7-9 with TRBJ1-1; D uncertain. The CDR3 loop spans 13 amino acids. V lost 5 bases, J lost 10 bases, and 17 bases lay in between. Germline V gives CDR1 SEHNR, CDR2 FQNEAQ (reference sequence). CDR3 loop: CASSLGHLEGAFF. The CDR3 coding sequence is TGTGCCAGCAGCCTAGGGCACCTAGAAGGAGCTTTCTTT.

This clone was picked up many times. The chain links TRBV18 to TRBJ2-4; 11 bases are shared with TRBD1. The V gene end was trimmed by 3 bases and the J gene end by 7 bases; junction bases not matched to a gene: 8. Per the germline V gene, CDR1 is KGHSH and CDR2 is LQKENI. This CDR3 comprises 16 residues. The CDR3 DNA reads TGTGCCAGCTCACCTCCCGAGGACAGGGGGCGGAACATTCAGTACTTC. Its translation is CASSPPEDRGRNIQYF.

V and J are TRBV6-5 and TRBJ2-7, with D possibly matching TRBD2 (6 bases). Germline CDR1 and CDR2: MNHEY and SVGAGI. Trimming took off 2 bases at V and 4 bases at J, with 12 bases between the two ends. CDR3 length: 14 residues. CDR3 DNA: TGTGCCAGCAGTTACGGGGCGGGATTATACGAGCAGTACTTC. It encodes CASSYGAGLYEQYF.

This clone was observed a handful of times. The rearrangement uses TRBV6-6 and TRBJ2-7; the D is unclear. The germline gives CDR1 MNHNY, CDR2 SVGAGI (reference sequence). Trimming cost V 0 bases and J 4 bases, with 16 bases left between them. CDR3 length: 16 residues. CDR3 bases: TGTGCCAGCAGTTACTCGATGGGCCAGAGCCAATACGAGCAGTACTTC. Its translation: CASSYSMGQSQYEQYF.

This clone came up a few times. This chain links TRBV29-1 with TRBJ2-2; weak D call: TRBD1 (5 bases). In germline, CDR1 is SQVTM, CDR2 ANQGSEA. This CDR3 spans 14 amino acids. Trimming stripped 3 bases from V and 5 bases from J, with 13 bases between. The CDR3 is CSVDPQGETGELFF. In DNA, the CDR3 is TGCAGCGTTGACCCGCAGGGCGAGACCGGGGAGCTGTTTTTT.

The V gene is TRBV15, the J gene TRBJ2-1; a possible D gene is TRBD1 (5 bases). Germline V gene sequence: CDR1 LNHNV, CDR2 YYDKDF (reference sequence). This CDR3 spans 13 amino acids. The ends were cut back, 2 bases at V and 6 bases at J, with 8 bases in the middle. CDR3 sequence reads: CATSRQGPNEQFF. The CDR3 DNA reads TGTGCCACCAGCAGACAGGGTCCCAATGAGCAGTTCTTC.

By frequency in the sample, this clone is large. The J gene is TRBJ2-1, the V gene TRBV6-4, with D maybe TRBD2 (5 bases). The CDR3 length is 13 residues. Per the germline V gene, CDR1 is MRHNA and CDR2 is SNTAGT. V dropped 0 bases and J dropped 8 bases, with 8 bases sitting between them. CDR3 sequence reads: CASSDSGRDEQFF. CDR3 bases: TGTGCCAGCAGTGACTCAGGGCGGGATGAGCAGTTCTTC.

The chain is built from TRBV7-2 and TRBJ2-3; a weak D match, TRBD2 (6 bases). Germline lookup yields CDR1 SGHTA and CDR2 FQGNSA. V lost 2 bases, J lost 0 bases, and 12 bases lay in between. The CDR3 spans 16 residues. CDR3 residues: CASSLNGRVSTDTQYF. CDR3 bases: TGTGCCAGCAGCTTAAACGGGAGAGTAAGCACAGATACGCAGTATTTT.

The rearrangement uses TRBV11-2 and TRBJ1-1; perhaps TRBD1 as D (6 bases). The CDR3 loop spans 16 amino acids. Germline values: CDR1 SGHAT, CDR2 FQNNGV. Trimming left V 6 bases short and J 2 bases short, with 19 bases between. The CDR3 region is CASSPIPGQSNTEAFF. The CDR3 DNA reads as TGTGCCAGCAGTCCGATACCGGGACAATCTAACACTGAAGCTTTCTTT.

The gene calls are TRBV6-4 and TRBJ2-5; weak D call: TRBD2 (5 bases). This CDR3 comprises 16 residues. Between the trimmed V and J ends, which lost 5 bases and 4 bases, there was a span of 20 bases. From germline, CDR1 is MRHNA and CDR2 SNTAGT. The CDR3 sequence is CASSPEGPGSVETQYF. The CDR3 nucleotides are TGTGCCAGCAGTCCAGAGGGCCCGGGGTCGGTAGAGACCCAGTACTTC.

The V gene is TRBV4-2, the J gene TRBJ1-5; possibly TRBD1 for D (5 bases). The CDR3 is made up of 15 amino acids. Per germline, CDR1 LGHNA and CDR2 YNFKEQ. V lost 4 bases and J 3 bases, leaving 13 bases between the germline ends. CDR3 sequence (DNA): TGTGCCAGCAGCCTAGTGGGGGGGAACAATCAGCCCCAGCATTTT. Amino acids: CASSLVGGNNQPQHF.

The genes are TRBV5-1 and TRBJ1-2; no clear D. The V end lost 0 bases, the J end lost 5 bases, and 17 bases lay between the germline ends. CDR1 and CDR2 (germline): SGHRS, YFSETQ. The CDR3 has 16 amino acids. CDR3 sequence reads: CASSLGPSTHSYGYTF. CDR3 nucleotides: TGCGCCAGCAGCTTGGGCCCGAGCACCCACTCTTATGGCTACACCTTC.

The chain joins TRBV4-3 to TRBJ2-1; 12 bases are a match to TRBD2. The ends lost 4 bases at V and 7 bases at J; junction bases unmatched: 11. The germline gives CDR1 LGHNA, CDR2 YSLEER. The CDR3 has 17 residues. The CDR3 DNA is TGCGCCAGCAGCCCAGAGGCTAGCGGGAGGGCTTTTAATGAGCAGTTCTTC. This encodes CASSPEASGRAFNEQFF.

CDR3: CASSPLGHMNTEAFF. CDR3 DNA sequence: TGTGCCAGCAGCCCCCTGGGACACATGAACACTGAAGCTTTCTTT. The chain is built from TRBV14 and TRBJ1-1; weak D call: TRBD1 (6 bases). The CDR3 loop spans 15 amino acids. Germline-derived CDR1 and CDR2 are SGHDN and FVKESK. Trimming cost V 4 bases and J 0 bases, with 12 bases left between them.

V and J are TRBV10-3 and TRBJ2-7, with TRBD1 matching 8 bases. V dropped 3 bases and J dropped 2; count of bases not matched to a gene: 12. The CDR3 totals 17 residues. CDR1 and CDR2 (germline): ENHRY, SYGVKD. CDR3 nucleotides: TGTGCCATCAGTGACGTTTGGGGGAACAGGGGGACCTACGAGCAGTACTTC. As protein: CAISDVWGNRGTYEQYF.

The chain combines TRBV6-6 with TRBJ2-3, with TRBD1 as a possible D gene (5 bases). V was trimmed by 0 bases and J by 8 bases, leaving 12 bases between them. Germline lookup yields CDR1 MNHNY and CDR2 SVGAGI (reference sequence). CDR3 length: 14 residues. The chain's CDR3 is CASSYSGPEITQYF. CDR3 nucleotide sequence: TGTGCCAGCAGTTACTCGGGGCCGGAGATTACGCAGTATTTT.

The chain employs TRBV28 and TRBJ2-3, with TRBD2 matching over 12 bases. The CDR3 covers 15 residues. Trimming removed 6 bases from V and 3 bases from J; junction bases left unmatched: 4. Germline V gives CDR1 MDHEN, CDR2 SYDVKM. The CDR3 spells CASRPSGGETDTQYF. The CDR3 DNA reads as TGTGCCAGCAGGCCTAGCGGGGGGGAAACAGATACGCAGTATTTT.